These 30 T cell receptor beta chains were sequenced from one sample in a study of blood T cell repertoires in COVID-19. Profiling relied on immunoSEQ multiplex PCR, and the TCRdb table lists in-frame clones only, not all of them. This table holds 150,000 to 180,000 clones, around 83% found once. Sequenced material: peripheral blood. The receptors here all came from a woman aged 60-75 years with acute or convalescent COVID-19.

V and J are TRBV2 and TRBJ1-1; D call uncertain. CDR1 SNHLY and CDR2 FYNNEI come from the germline V gene. The CDR3 is 14 residues long. The V and J ends lost 10 bases and 11 bases respectively, with 26 bases between them. This CDR3 is CATHLGGQEVQAFF. For the CDR3, the DNA is TGTGCCACCCATCTAGGCGGGCAGGAGGTACAGGCTTTCTTT. The variable domain in full, completed from reference TRBV2 and TRBJ1-1, reads EPEVTQTPSHQVTQMGQEVILRCVPISNHLYFYWYRQILGQKVEFLVSFYNNEISEKSEIFDDQFSVERPDGSNFTLKIRSTKLEDSAMYFCATHLGGQEVQAFFGQGTRLTVV.

The chain combines TRBV11-2 with TRBJ1-3, with D uncertain. The CDR3 consists of 15 residues. V was cut by 2 bases and J by 0 bases, with 8 bases left in between. The germline CDR1 and CDR2 sequences are SGHAT and FQNNGV. DNA for the CDR3: TGTGCCAGCAGCTTAATAGCCGACTCTGGAAACACCATATATTTT. Translation: CASSLIADSGNTIYF.

The J gene is TRBJ2-7, the V gene TRBV7-9; 8 bases are shared with TRBD2. V lost 5 bases to trimming and J lost 2 bases; unmatched junction nucleotides: 5. CDR3 length: 14 residues. Looked up from germline, CDR1 is SEHNR and CDR2 is FQNEAQ (reference sequence). This chain's CDR3 is CASSPTGGTYEQYF. The CDR3, as DNA: TGTGCCAGCAGCCCCACGGGAGGGACCTACGAGCAGTACTTC.

The CDR3 reads CASSPPQIDIQYF. DNA for the CDR3: TGTGCCAGCTCACCGCCACAGATTGACATTCAGTACTTC. V usage is TRBV18 and J usage is TRBJ2-4; D uncertain. Germline V CDR1 and CDR2: KGHSH, LQKENI. The CDR3 is 13 residues long. V was trimmed by 3 bases and J by 8 bases, leaving 11 bases between them.

V is TRBV27 and J is TRBJ1-1; possibly TRBD1 for D (5 bases). This CDR3 has 14 amino acids. Trimming took 8 bases from V and 3 from J, leaving 16 bases between them. Germline-derived CDR1 and CDR2 are MNHEY and SMNVEV (reference sequence). CDR3 region: CASRAGKLHTEAFF. The CDR3 DNA reads as TGTGCCAGCCGAGCAGGGAAGTTGCACACTGAAGCTTTCTTT.

The chain links TRBV2 to TRBJ1-3, with TRBD1 as a possible D gene (6 bases). The germline gives CDR1 SNHLY, CDR2 FYNNEI. The CDR3 spans 16 residues. V was clipped by 1 base and J by 2 bases, with 12 bases between them. DNA of the CDR3: TGTGCCAGCAGTGAAGAGACAGGACTGCCTGGAAACACCATATATTTT. Protein sequence: CASSEETGLPGNTIYF.

V gene TRBV24-1 combines with J gene TRBJ1-2; 8 nucleotides align to TRBD1. Trimming cost V 4 bases and J 4 bases; bases outside gene matches: 4. CDR1 is KGHDR and CDR2 is SFDVKD in the germline V gene. The CDR3 spans 14 residues. CDR3 coding DNA: TGTGCCACCAGTGACACGGACAGGGTCTATGGCTACACCTTC. This encodes CATSDTDRVYGYTF.

The chain combines TRBV18 with TRBJ1-4; weak D call: TRBD1 (5 bases). The CDR3 has 16 residues. V was shortened by 5 bases and J by 8 bases, with 21 bases between the two germline ends. In germline, CDR1 is KGHSH, CDR2 LQKENI. DNA for the CDR3: TGTGCCAGCTCATCGACTCAGGGTCCCCCTTGGGAAAAACTGTTTTTT. This codes for CASSSTQGPPWEKLFF.

The chain uses TRBV6-2 or TRBV6-3 and TRBJ1-2, with D possibly matching TRBD1 (6 bases). The CDR3 loop spans 15 amino acids. Germline CDR1 MNHEY, CDR2 SVGEGT. V lost 4 bases to trimming and J lost 2 bases, with 14 bases between them. CDR3 loop: CASSSYRDTNYGYTF. CDR3 nucleotide sequence: TGTGCCAGCAGTTCGTACAGGGATACCAACTATGGCTACACCTTC.

This chain uses TRBV24-1 with TRBJ2-5; 10 nucleotides match TRBD1. V dropped 2 bases and J dropped 5; count of bases not matched to a gene: 4. Germline CDR1 reads KGHDR; CDR2 reads SFDVKD. CDR3 size: 15 residues. The CDR3 DNA reads as TGTGCCACCAGTGATTCGACAGGGGGCACGGAGACCCAGTACTTC. Encoded protein: CATSDSTGGTETQYF.

This clone came up a few times. V and J are TRBV27 and TRBJ1-3; 7 bases match TRBD1. The germline V gene has CDR1 MNHEY and CDR2 SMNVEV (reference sequence). The CDR3 has 16 residues. V lost 5 bases to trimming and J lost 0 bases; unmatched junction nucleotides: 7. The CDR3: CASSPAGGISGNTIYF. Written as DNA, the CDR3 is TGTGCCAGCAGTCCAGCAGGGGGTATCTCTGGAAACACCATATATTTT.

The chain links TRBV6-5 to TRBJ1-1; a weak D match, TRBD1 (5 bases). The germline CDR1 and CDR2 sequences are MNHEY and SVGAGI. V dropped 5 bases and J dropped 4 bases, with 14 bases sitting between them. CDR3 length: 14 amino acids. CDR3 loop: CASSTPGGSTEAFF. Here the CDR3 DNA reads TGTGCCAGCAGTACCCCCGGGGGGAGCACTGAAGCTTTCTTT.

This chain joins TRBV5-6 and TRBJ1-6; TRBD1 is a possible D gene (5 bases). Trimming pared 4 bases from V and 2 bases from J, leaving 13 bases between. This CDR3 has 16 residues. From germline, CDR1 is SGHDT and CDR2 YYEEEE. The CDR3 loop reads CASSEIGATYNSPLHF. The CDR3 nucleotides are TGTGCCAGCAGCGAAATAGGGGCGACCTATAATTCACCCCTCCACTTT.

This clone was found a few times. V gene TRBV30 combines with J gene TRBJ2-1; D possibly corresponds to TRBD1 (5 bases). The CDR3 covers 14 residues. Trimming took off 5 bases at V and 8 bases at J, with 19 bases between the two ends. Germline V gives CDR1 GTSNPN, CDR2 SVGIG (reference sequence). CDR3 DNA: TGTGCCTGGCGAGAGAAGGGGCGGAATTATGAGCAGTTCTTC. Its translation is CAWREKGRNYEQFF.

The V call is TRBV3-1 (or the pseudogene TRBV3-2), the J call TRBJ2-1, with 8 bases fitting TRBD2. There are 16 residues in the CDR3. J was trimmed by 6 bases and V by 0 bases; bases with no gene match: 7. Germline loops: CDR1 LGHDT, CDR2 YNNKEL (reference sequence). The CDR3 sequence: CASSQESAGGRNEQFF. CDR3 nucleotides: TGTGCCAGCAGCCAAGAAAGCGCGGGGGGCCGCAATGAGCAGTTCTTC.

The rearrangement uses TRBV2 and TRBJ1-2; 7 bases align to TRBD1. V lost 5 bases and J lost 0; bases outside the gene matches: 6. Germline V gives CDR1 SNHLY, CDR2 FYNNEI. This CDR3 region has 15 residues. CDR3 loop: CASSYDRAANYGYTF. CDR3 in DNA: TGTGCCAGCAGTTACGACAGGGCCGCTAACTATGGCTACACCTTC.

The chain carries TRBV6-6 and TRBJ2-2, with a tentative D call TRBD2 (6 bases). CDR1 is MNHNY, CDR2 SVGAGI, per germline (reference sequence). CDR3 length: 16 residues. Trimming cost V 7 bases and J 3 bases, with 18 bases left between them. CDR3 DNA sequence: TGTGCCAGCAAAGGAGGGCCTCCGGAGGACACCGGGGAGCTGTTTTTT. This gives the protein CASKGGPPEDTGELFF.

The V and J genes are TRBV6-5 and TRBJ1-4, with TRBD1 matching over 7 bases. V lost 10 bases, J lost 2 bases, and 7 bases stayed unmatched. The germline V gene encodes CDR1 MNHEY and CDR2 SVGAGI. This CDR3 region has 14 residues. In nucleotides, the CDR3 is TGTGCCACCGACACAGGGGCGACTAATGAAAAACTGTTTTTT. This gives the protein CATDTGATNEKLFF.

The V gene is TRBV29-1, the J gene TRBJ1-1, with D uncertain. V lost 6 bases to trimming and J lost 1 base, with 15 bases between them. The CDR3 extends over 14 amino acids. Germline values: CDR1 SQVTM, CDR2 ANQGSEA. The CDR3 spells CSVTSGFGNTEAFF. The DNA for the CDR3 is TGCAGCGTGACATCGGGGTTTGGGAACACTGAAGCTTTCTTT.

This clone was seen once. This chain uses TRBV9 with TRBJ2-7; possibly TRBD2 for D (6 bases). Trimming pared 0 bases from V and 6 bases from J, leaving 13 bases between. CDR1 and CDR2 from the germline V gene are SGDLS and YYNGEE. The CDR3 covers 14 residues. The CDR3 nucleotides are TGTGCCAGCAGCGTAGATTGGGGGGAAGGCGAGCAGTACTTC. Residues: CASSVDWGEGEQYF.

V is TRBV18 and J is TRBJ1-1; D is ambiguous. CDR1 and CDR2 from the germline V gene are KGHSH and LQKENI. CDR3 length: 14 residues. V lost 3 bases to trimming and J lost 5 bases, with 13 bases between them. The CDR3 reads CASSPAGPGTEAFF. The CDR3 DNA follows: TGTGCCAGCTCACCCGCAGGTCCGGGGACTGAAGCTTTCTTT.

V is TRBV30 and J is TRBJ1-6; D gene uncertain. This CDR3 has 15 amino acids. V lost 1 base, J lost 10 bases, and 17 bases lay in between. In germline, CDR1 is GTSNPN, CDR2 SVGIG (reference sequence). The DNA for the CDR3 is TGTGCCTGGAGTGGAGCGGTGCCTAGAGAATCACCCCTCCACTTT. Its protein product is CAWSGAVPRESPLHF. Full variable domain (remainder filled in from reference TRBV30 and TRBJ1-6): SQTIHQWPATLVQPVGSPLSLECTVEGTSNPNLYWYRQAAGRGLQLLFYSVGIGQISSEVPQNLSASRPQDRQFILSSKKLLLSDSGFYLCAWSGAVPRESPLHFGNGTRLTVT.

The rearrangement joins TRBV4-1 to TRBJ1-2; 7 bases are shared with TRBD1. This CDR3 has 14 residues. The V gene end was trimmed by 6 bases and the J gene end by 5 bases; junction bases not matched to a gene: 9. Germline assignment: CDR1 MGHRA and CDR2 YSYEKL. CDR3 in amino acids: CASRGETGEYGYTF. Here the CDR3 DNA reads TGCGCCAGCAGGGGGGAAACAGGGGAATATGGCTACACCTTC.

This chain connects TRBV3-1 (or the pseudogene TRBV3-2) to TRBJ1-2, with D tentatively TRBD1 (5 bases). From germline, CDR1 is LGHDT and CDR2 YNNKEL (reference sequence). This CDR3 has 13 amino acids. V was cut by 5 bases and J by 4 bases, with 11 bases left in between. CDR3 DNA: TGTGCCAGCAGCTTAGCGGGGGGCTATGGCTACACCTTC. Translating gives CASSLAGGYGYTF.

The chain has TRBV18 and TRBJ1-2, with TRBD1 matching 9 bases. The junction had 9 bases not matched to a gene; V was cut back by 2 bases and J by 5 bases. This CDR3 has 16 amino acids. Germline CDR1 reads KGHSH; CDR2 reads LQKENI. The CDR3 is CASSPTRGQGEYGYTF. The CDR3 DNA sequence: TGTGCCAGCTCACCAACTAGGGGACAGGGCGAATATGGCTACACCTTC.

This chain links TRBV27 with TRBJ2-5; D gene uncertain. Per germline, CDR1 MNHEY and CDR2 SMNVEV (reference sequence). V was pared by 2 bases and J by 5 bases, with 12 bases between. The CDR3 contains 14 residues. The CDR3 sequence is CASSLGPLRETQYF. The CDR3 region has the DNA TGTGCCAGCAGTTTAGGGCCCCTAAGGGAGACCCAGTACTTC.

This rearrangement joins TRBV29-1 to TRBJ1-4; D is ambiguous. V lost 5 bases, J lost 10 bases, and 14 bases lay in between. The CDR3 sequence is 12 residues long. CDR1 is SQVTM, CDR2 ANQGSEA, per germline. This CDR3 reads CSVIDDKLKLFF. DNA for the CDR3: TGCAGCGTTATTGATGACAAATTAAAACTGTTTTTT.

The CDR3 here is CASSRRPGPLEQFF. Here the CDR3 DNA reads TGTGCCAGCAGCCGCCGGCCAGGTCCTCTAGAGCAGTTCTTC. The J gene is TRBJ2-1, the V gene TRBV5-6; D remains ambiguous. Germline CDR1 reads SGHDT; CDR2 reads YYEEEE. The CDR3 consists of 14 residues. Trimming took 4 bases from V and 10 from J, leaving 18 bases between them.

This chain links TRBV6-5 with TRBJ1-4, with TRBD1 as a possible D gene (5 bases). The CDR3 covers 14 residues. With 5 bases removed from V and 4 bases from J, the gap between germline ends came to 11 bases. Germline values: CDR1 MNHEY, CDR2 SVGAGI. The CDR3 DNA reads as TGTGCCAGCAGTCCCACAGGTGATAATGAAAAACTGTTTTTT. The encoded protein is CASSPTGDNEKLFF.

This clone was observed once. The chain uses TRBV4-1 and TRBJ2-3, with 10 bases identical to TRBD2. The CDR3 runs 18 residues. The J segment lost 5 bases and the V segment lost 7 bases, leaving 18 bases of the junction unmatched. Germline assignment: CDR1 MGHRA and CDR2 YSYEKL. The CDR3 loop is CASTLNWGGIAGGDTQYF. The CDR3 DNA is TGCGCCAGCACCCTAAATTGGGGTGGGATAGCGGGGGGAGATACGCAGTATTTT.